This entry lists 24 T cell receptor beta chains sequenced from one sample in a study of cytomegalovirus exposure and HLA in healthy donors. The PCR used 60 Vbeta and 13 Jbeta primers. The repertoire was sequenced with immunoSEQ multiplex PCR; TCRdb's copy has only in-frame clones and lacks some. The sample comprises approximately 130,000 clones, roughly four fifths of which are singletons, and 5.5% to 7% rests with the top ten. Source material: PBMCs. These receptor sequences come from a woman in her thirties or forties in good health and CMV-seropositive.

This clone was picked up a small number of times. The chain recombines TRBV5-5 with TRBJ2-5; 12 bases match TRBD2. V dropped 0 bases and J dropped 2; count of bases not matched to a gene: 14. The CDR3 loop spans 20 amino acids. From germline, CDR1 is SGHKS and CDR2 YYEKEE (reference sequence). CDR3 coding DNA: TGTGCCAGCAGCTTGGGGTTCGGACTAGCGGGGAGCCCTGGTCAAGAGACCCAGTACTTC. Protein product: CASSLGFGLAGSPGQETQYF. The full variable domain, completed using reference TRBV5-5 and TRBJ2-5, is DAGVTQSPTHLIKTRGQQVTLRCSPISGHKSVSWYQQVLGQGPQFIFQYYEKEERGRGNFPDRFSARQFPNYSSELNVNALLLGDSALYLCASSLGFGLAGSPGQETQYFGPGTRLLVL.

The rearrangement joins TRBV28 to TRBJ2-1, with a tentative D call TRBD2 (5 bases). Trimming removed 2 bases at V and 7 bases at J, with 9 bases between. The CDR3 is 13 residues long. CDR1 MDHEN and CDR2 SYDVKM come from the germline V gene. The chain's CDR3 is CASSLASPNEQFF. DNA of the CDR3: TGTGCCAGCAGTTTAGCTAGCCCTAATGAGCAGTTCTTC.

This rearrangement joins TRBV27 to TRBJ1-1; the D is unclear. Germline values: CDR1 MNHEY, CDR2 SMNVEV (reference sequence). The CDR3 length is 13 residues. The V end was cut by 2 bases, the J end by 4 bases, with 8 bases between. The CDR3 region is CASSLVGSTEAFF. The CDR3 coding sequence is TGTGCCAGCAGTTTAGTTGGCAGCACTGAAGCTTTCTTT.

This clone has just a few counts. This chain links TRBV19 with TRBJ2-1; 10 nucleotides agree with TRBD1. CDR3 length: 15 amino acids. CDR1 is LNHDA, CDR2 SQIVND, per germline (reference sequence). J lost 3 bases, V lost 5 bases, and 4 bases had no gene match. The CDR3 here is CASSPRTGGYNEQFF. The CDR3 coding sequence is TGTGCCAGTAGTCCCCGGACAGGGGGCTACAATGAGCAGTTCTTC.

The chain recombines TRBV5-1 with TRBJ2-7; 8 bases are a match to TRBD2. Germline V CDR1 and CDR2: SGHRS, YFSETQ. This CDR3 contains 19 residues. The junction had 20 bases not matched to a gene; V was cut back by 2 bases and J by 4 bases. The CDR3 loop reads CASSFFPAGATRPTYEQYF. The CDR3 bases are TGCGCCAGCAGCTTTTTCCCAGCGGGAGCCACGCGGCCTACTTACGAGCAGTACTTC.

This sequence joins TRBV4-1 and TRBJ2-1, with 10 bases aligning to TRBD2. The CDR3 has 16 residues. Germline CDR1 reads MGHRA; CDR2 reads YSYEKL. Trimming took 3 bases from V and 9 from J; bases not matched to a gene: 11. The CDR3 region is CASSQTRASGSGEQFF. Written as DNA, the CDR3 is TGCGCCAGCAGCCAGACGCGGGCTAGCGGGAGTGGTGAGCAGTTCTTC.

The chain combines TRBV7-8 with TRBJ2-2; 9 bases match TRBD1. CDR1 and CDR2 (germline): SGHVS, FQNEAQ. V shed 0 bases and J 7 bases; nucleotides not matched to a gene: 6. This CDR3 has 16 residues. CDR3 bases: TGTGCCAGCAGCTTAGCCGTGGGACAGGGTGACGGGGAGCTGTTTTTT. It encodes CASSLAVGQGDGELFF.

CDR3 sequence: CASSQVDTEAFF. The CDR3 DNA reads as TGCGCCAGCAGCCAAGTCGACACTGAAGCTTTCTTT. The chain links TRBV4-1 to TRBJ1-1; D ambiguous. V was pared by 1 base and J by 3 bases, with 3 bases between. This CDR3 spans 12 amino acids. Germline values: CDR1 MGHRA, CDR2 YSYEKL.

This clone was recorded a few times. The chain joins TRBV29-1 to TRBJ1-1; 8 positions agree with TRBD1. The CDR3 is made up of 14 amino acids. Per germline, CDR1 SQVTM and CDR2 ANQGSEA. With 8 bases clipped from V and 4 bases from J, the junction kept 12 bases outside the gene matches. The CDR3 DNA follows: TGCAGCACGGGCGCCCAGGGGGCCAGCACTGAAGCTTTCTTT. It is translated as CSTGAQGASTEAFF.

The CDR3 coding sequence is TGTGCCTGGAGTAATCAGGGGGGCTACACCTTC. Translation: CAWSNQGGYTF. The J gene is TRBJ1-2, the V gene TRBV30; D possibly corresponds to TRBD1 (6 bases). The length of the CDR3 is 11 residues. The V end lost 2 bases, the J end lost 8 bases, and 9 bases lay between the germline ends. Germline loops: CDR1 GTSNPN, CDR2 SVGIG (reference sequence).

V is TRBV5-1 and J is TRBJ1-3; TRBD1 matches 8 bases. The CDR3 has 14 amino acids. CDR1 SGHRS and CDR2 YFSETQ come from the germline V gene. Germline trimming cut 8 bases from V and 0 bases from J; bases unmatched to any gene: 4. The CDR3 sequence is CASAGGLSGNTIYF. In nucleotides, the CDR3 is TGCGCCAGTGCAGGGGGCCTCTCTGGAAACACCATATATTTT.

The chain joins TRBV7-6 to TRBJ1-3; no reliable D call. The CDR3 has 13 residues. With 3 bases removed from V and 4 bases from J, the gap between germline ends came to 7 bases. Germline CDR1 is SGHVS and CDR2 is FNYEAQ. The CDR3, as DNA: TGTGCCAGCAGCTTCTCAGCGGGAAACACCATATATTTT. As protein: CASSFSAGNTIYF.

The chain employs TRBV11-2 and TRBJ1-2; 7 bases map to TRBD1. Trimming cost V 0 bases and J 5 bases; bases outside gene matches: 0. CDR3 length: 13 amino acids. The germline gives CDR1 SGHAT, CDR2 FQNNGV. Here the CDR3 reads CASSLDRGYGYTF. The CDR3 bases are TGTGCCAGCAGCTTAGACAGGGGGTATGGCTACACCTTC.

V usage is TRBV15 and J usage is TRBJ1-1; D may be TRBD1 (5 bases). CDR1 is LNHNV and CDR2 is YYDKDF in the germline V gene (reference sequence). Trimming removed 1 base at V and 4 bases at J, with 10 bases between. The CDR3 contains 14 residues. In DNA, the CDR3 is TGTGCCACCAGCAGAGCAGGGTGGGGCACTGAAGCTTTCTTT. Its translation: CATSRAGWGTEAFF.

The chain joins TRBV30 to TRBJ1-2; a weak D match, TRBD1 (5 bases). There are 18 residues in the CDR3. Germline V gene lookup returns CDR1 GTSNPN and CDR2 SVGIG (reference sequence). Between the trimmed V and J ends, which lost 0 bases and 5 bases, there was a span of 25 bases. CDR3 residues: CAWSVLGQMASSGYGYTF. CDR3 DNA sequence: TGTGCCTGGAGTGTCCTGGGGCAGATGGCTTCAAGTGGATATGGCTACACCTTC.

The chain recombines TRBV30 with TRBJ2-5, with unresolved D. The CDR3 totals 11 residues. Trimming removed 0 bases at V and 4 bases at J, with 3 bases between. Per the germline V gene, CDR1 is GTSNPN and CDR2 is SVGIG (reference sequence). The CDR3 DNA sequence: TGTGCCTGGAGTGTACTAGAGACCCAGTACTTC. The encoded protein is CAWSVLETQYF.

In its sample, this clone was seen once. This chain links TRBV9 with TRBJ1-2; D gene ambiguous. Germline CDR1 is SGDLS and CDR2 is YYNGEE. The CDR3 has 13 amino acids. Trimming left V 3 bases short and J 4 bases short, with 10 bases between. The CDR3 protein is CASSGLSPYGYTF. In nucleotides, the CDR3 is TGTGCCAGCAGCGGCCTGAGCCCCTATGGCTACACCTTC.

This sequence joins TRBV7-3 and TRBJ1-3; D is unresolved. Germline V gene lookup returns CDR1 SGHTA and CDR2 FQGTGA. Trimming cost V 5 bases and J 4 bases, with 9 bases left between them. This CDR3 comprises 13 residues. The CDR3 DNA sequence: TGTGCCAGCAGCCCATCCCCCGGAAACACCATATATTTT. It codes for CASSPSPGNTIYF.

V is TRBV5-1 and J is TRBJ2-3; D perhaps matches TRBD2 (5 bases). Germline loops: CDR1 SGHRS, CDR2 YFSETQ. The CDR3 is 15 amino acids. Deletions cut 4 bases from V and 4 bases from J, with 16 bases between. CDR3 loop: CASSLRGLEADTQYF. In DNA form, the CDR3 reads TGCGCCAGCAGCCTACGGGGTTTAGAAGCAGATACGCAGTATTTT.

The chain carries TRBV7-2 and TRBJ2-5, with 8 bases lining up with TRBD2. The CDR3 length is 15 residues. J was trimmed by 9 bases and V by 5 bases; bases with no gene match: 14. Germline V gene sequence: CDR1 SGHTA, CDR2 FQGNSA. The DNA of the CDR3 is TGTGCCAGCAGCAATTCCCGCGTAGATAGCGGGGCCCAGTACTTC. Protein: CASSNSRVDSGAQYF.

This clone was seen only a few times. The CDR3 sequence is CASSFGGPMNTEAFF. CDR3 DNA sequence: TGTGCCAGCAGCTTCGGGGGTCCGATGAACACTGAAGCTTTCTTT. V gene TRBV5-4 combines with J gene TRBJ1-1; D possibly corresponds to TRBD1 (5 bases). The CDR3 extends over 15 amino acids. Germline V CDR1 and CDR2: SGHNT, YYREEE (reference sequence). V was pared by 2 bases and J by 0 bases, with 11 bases between.

J is TRBJ2-7 and V is TRBV6-5, with 7 positions matching TRBD1. V gave up 4 bases and J gave up 5 bases; unmatched junction bases: 5. Germline CDR1 MNHEY, CDR2 SVGAGI. This CDR3 comprises 13 residues. The CDR3 region is CASSFGQVHEQYF. Here the CDR3 DNA reads TGTGCCAGCAGTTTTGGACAGGTCCACGAGCAGTACTTC.

The rearrangement uses TRBV6-1 and TRBJ2-3, with no clear D. V shed 4 bases and J shed 0 bases, with 8 bases lying between them. Germline values: CDR1 MNHNS, CDR2 SASEGT. The length of the CDR3 is 14 residues. The CDR3 DNA reads TGTGCCAGCAGTGGTTCGGTTAGCACAGATACGCAGTATTTT. It specifies CASSGSVSTDTQYF.

The chain uses TRBV5-4 and TRBJ2-3, with a tentative D call TRBD2 (5 bases). Trimming stripped 4 bases from V and 0 bases from J, with 15 bases between. Germline V gives CDR1 SGHNT, CDR2 YYREEE (reference sequence). CDR3 size: 16 residues. The CDR3 DNA sequence: TGTGCCAGCAGCCCGAGGGAGTTCGCTAGCACAGATACGCAGTATTTT. The encoded protein is CASSPREFASTDTQYF.